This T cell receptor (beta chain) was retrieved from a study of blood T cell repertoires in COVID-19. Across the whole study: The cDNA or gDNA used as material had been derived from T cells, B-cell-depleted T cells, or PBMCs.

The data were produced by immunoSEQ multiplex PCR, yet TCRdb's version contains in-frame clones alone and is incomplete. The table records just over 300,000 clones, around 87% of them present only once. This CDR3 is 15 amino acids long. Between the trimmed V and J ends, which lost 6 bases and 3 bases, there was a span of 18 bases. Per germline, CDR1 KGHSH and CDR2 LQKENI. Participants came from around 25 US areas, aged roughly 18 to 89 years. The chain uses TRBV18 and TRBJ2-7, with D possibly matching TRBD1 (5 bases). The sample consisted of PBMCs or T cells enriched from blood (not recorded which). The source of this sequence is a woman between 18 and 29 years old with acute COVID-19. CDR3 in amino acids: CASSQGASVDYEQYF. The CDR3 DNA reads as TGTGCCAGCTCCCAAGGGGCGAGCGTAGACTACGAGCAGTACTTC.